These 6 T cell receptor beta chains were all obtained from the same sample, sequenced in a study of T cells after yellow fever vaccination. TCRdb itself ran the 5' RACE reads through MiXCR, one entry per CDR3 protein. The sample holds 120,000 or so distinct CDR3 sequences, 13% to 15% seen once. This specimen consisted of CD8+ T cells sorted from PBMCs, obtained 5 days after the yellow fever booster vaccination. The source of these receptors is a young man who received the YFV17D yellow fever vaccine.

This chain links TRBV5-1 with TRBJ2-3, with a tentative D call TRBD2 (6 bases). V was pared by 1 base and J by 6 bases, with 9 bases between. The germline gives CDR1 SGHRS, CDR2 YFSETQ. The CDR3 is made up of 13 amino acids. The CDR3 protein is CASSLWTKDTQYF. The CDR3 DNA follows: TGCGCCAGCAGCTTGTGGACTAAGGATACGCAGTATTTT.

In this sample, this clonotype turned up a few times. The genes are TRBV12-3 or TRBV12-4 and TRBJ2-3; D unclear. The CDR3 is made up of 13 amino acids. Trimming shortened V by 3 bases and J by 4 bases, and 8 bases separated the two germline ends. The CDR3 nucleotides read TGTGCCAGCAGTTTGAGGATCCCAGATACGCAGTATTTT. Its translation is CASSLRIPDTQYF.

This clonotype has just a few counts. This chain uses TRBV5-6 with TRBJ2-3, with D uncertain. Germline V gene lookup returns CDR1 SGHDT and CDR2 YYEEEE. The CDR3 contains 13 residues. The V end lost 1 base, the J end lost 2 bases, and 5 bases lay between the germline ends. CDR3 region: CASSLTTTDTQYF. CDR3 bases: TGTGCCAGCAGCTTGACCACCACAGATACGCAGTATTTT.

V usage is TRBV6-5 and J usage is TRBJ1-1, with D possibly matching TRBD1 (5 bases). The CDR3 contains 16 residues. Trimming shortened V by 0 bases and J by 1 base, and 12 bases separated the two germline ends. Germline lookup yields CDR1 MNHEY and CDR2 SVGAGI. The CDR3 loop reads CASSYSSWQGNTEAFF. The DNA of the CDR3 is TGTGCCAGCAGTTACTCGAGTTGGCAGGGGAACACTGAAGCTTTCTTT.

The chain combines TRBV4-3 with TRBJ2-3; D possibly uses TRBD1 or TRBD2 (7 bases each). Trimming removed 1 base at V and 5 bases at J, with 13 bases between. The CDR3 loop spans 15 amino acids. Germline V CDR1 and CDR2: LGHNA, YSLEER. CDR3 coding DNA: TGCGCCAGCAGCCAAGCAGGGGGGGTCCTAGATACGCAGTATTTT. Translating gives CASSQAGGVLDTQYF.

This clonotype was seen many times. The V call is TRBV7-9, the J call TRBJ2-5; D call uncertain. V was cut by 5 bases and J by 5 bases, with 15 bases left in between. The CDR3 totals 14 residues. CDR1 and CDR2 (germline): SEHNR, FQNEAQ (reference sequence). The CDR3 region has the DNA TGTGCCAGCAGCCTGCCTAGTAACCTGGAGACCCAGTACTTC. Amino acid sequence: CASSLPSNLETQYF.